This T cell receptor (beta chain) was recorded in a study of cytomegalovirus exposure and HLA in healthy donors. Vbeta (60) and Jbeta (13) primers were used in the PCR. As processed by the authors: Later, tens of millions of unique TCR beta chains were counted in an analysis, and approximately 10 million of them were shared. This table comes from immunoSEQ multiplex PCR, and its TCRdb copy is limited to in-frame clones, with some not included. V, J and clone size are those of that table, while D and trimming were read from the DNA. Among roughly 160,000 clones, around nine tenths were seen once, and the ten largest hold approximately 0.85%. Overall study results and limits: HLA alleles were associated with 18,000 or so TCR beta sequences in a later analysis at 0.05 false discovery rate. Relative to the roughly 690-donor mean, N-insertions were reportedly fewer in an Asian-associated ancestry cluster in a later analysis.

The trim removed 6 bases at V and 2 bases at J, leaving 16 bases unmatched. Germline CDR1 and CDR2: MDHEN and SYDVKM. This CDR3 spans 18 amino acids. With regard to this clone: The antigen remains unidentified.

The sequence was obtained from a woman in her 30s in good health and CMV-seronegative. The source material was PBMCs. The chain combines TRBV28 with TRBJ1-5; 7 bases line up with TRBD1. CDR3: CASSYRQGGMFGNQPQHF. The CDR3 coding sequence is TGTGCCAGCAGCTATCGACAGGGCGGGATGTTCGGCAATCAGCCCCAGCATTTT.